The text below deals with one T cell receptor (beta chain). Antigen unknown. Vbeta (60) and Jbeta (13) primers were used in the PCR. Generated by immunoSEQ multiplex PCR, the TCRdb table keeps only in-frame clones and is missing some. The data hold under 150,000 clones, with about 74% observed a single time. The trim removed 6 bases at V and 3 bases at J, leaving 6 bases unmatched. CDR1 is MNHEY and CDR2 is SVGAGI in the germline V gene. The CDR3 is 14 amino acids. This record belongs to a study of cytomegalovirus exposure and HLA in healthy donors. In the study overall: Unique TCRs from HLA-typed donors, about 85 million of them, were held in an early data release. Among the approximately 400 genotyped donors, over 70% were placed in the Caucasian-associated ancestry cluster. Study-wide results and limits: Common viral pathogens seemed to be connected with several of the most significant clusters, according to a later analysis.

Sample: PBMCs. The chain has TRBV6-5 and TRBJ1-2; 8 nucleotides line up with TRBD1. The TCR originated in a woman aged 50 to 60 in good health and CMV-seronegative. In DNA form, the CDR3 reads TGTGCCAGCAGAGAGCCGGGACAGGACTATGGCTACACCTTC. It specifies CASREPGQDYGYTF.